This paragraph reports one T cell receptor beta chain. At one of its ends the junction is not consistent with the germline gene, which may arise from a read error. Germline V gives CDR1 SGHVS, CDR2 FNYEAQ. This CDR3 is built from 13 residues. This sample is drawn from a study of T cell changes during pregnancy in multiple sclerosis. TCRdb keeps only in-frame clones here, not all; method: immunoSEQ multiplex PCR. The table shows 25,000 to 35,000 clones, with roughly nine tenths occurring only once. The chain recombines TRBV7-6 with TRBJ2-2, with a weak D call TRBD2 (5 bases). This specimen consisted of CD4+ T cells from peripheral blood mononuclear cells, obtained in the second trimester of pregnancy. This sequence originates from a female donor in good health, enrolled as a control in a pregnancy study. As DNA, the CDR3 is TGTGCCAGCAGCCTAGGGAACACCGGGGAGCTGTTTTTC. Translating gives CASSLGNTGELFF.